This T cell receptor beta chain was identified in a study of metastatic and nonmetastatic thyroid tumors. Overall study: Thyroid patients, malignant and benign, had repertoires compared across blood and tumor or nodule tissue. Whole-study findings and limits: Significantly higher TCR beta diversity was reportedly seen in malignant thyroid tumors than benign nodules, in blood and tumor.

The CDR3 contains 18 residues. Germline V gene data show CDR1 as KGHDR and CDR2 as SFDVKD. V lost 8 bases and J lost 3, with 25 bases in between. For this clone: Its matching antigen is unknown.

There were no patients who had received any treatment before thyroid surgery. In the authors' methods: Researchers built a distant-metastasis classifier for papillary thyroid cancer that drew on CDR3 differences across clinicopathological groups. TCRdb re-clonotyped the PCR reads via MiXCR. These V and J calls rely on TCRdb rather than the paper's analysis. The sample lists about 39,000 clones, approximately 20% occurring once. This clonotype originated in a female donor with papillary thyroid cancer or a benign thyroid nodule (not recorded which). Some clones in this sample may be carry-over from other donors' samples. J is TRBJ2-1 and V is TRBV24-1; TRBD2 might be the D (6 bases). Sequenced sample: blood. The CDR3 protein is CATIDPSKPGLIYNEQFF. The CDR3 region has the DNA TGTGCCACCATTGACCCTTCGAAACCGGGACTCATCTACAATGAGCAGTTCTTC.